These 7 T cell receptor beta chains originate from one sample sequenced in a study of CD8+ T cells in alopecia areata. Reverse transcription of extracted RNA yielded cDNA, which provided the sequencing template. Data came from immunoSEQ multiplex PCR; TCRdb stores just in-frame clones and leaves some out. The data show more than 200,000 clones, less than 45% seen once. Documented treatment: oral pan-JAK inhibitor, 5-10 mg twice daily. The material was CD4+ T cells sorted from blood, obtained at roughly week 36, from a patient treated with tofacitinib. The receptors here all came from a human donor with alopecia areata.

This clone has a handful of counts. This rearrangement joins TRBV20-1 to TRBJ2-1, with D unresolved. Trimming removed 6 bases from V and 6 bases from J, with 6 bases in between. The V gene's germline CDR1 is DFQATT and CDR2 SNEGSKA (reference sequence). CDR3 length equals 10 residues. The CDR3 sequence: CSAVINEQFF. The CDR3 nucleotides read TGCAGTGCGGTGATCAATGAGCAGTTCTTC.

The chain has TRBV29-1 and TRBJ2-3, with a possible D match to TRBD2 (6 bases). The ends were cut back, 7 bases at V and 2 bases at J, with 13 bases in the middle. In germline, CDR1 is SQVTM, CDR2 ANQGSEA. The CDR3 covers 13 residues. The CDR3 reads CSGGGVLTDTQYF. In DNA, the CDR3 is TGCAGCGGCGGCGGGGTTCTCACAGATACGCAGTATTTT.

This clone came up a few times. The chain joins TRBV4-1 to TRBJ2-7; 10 bases fit TRBD1. J gave up 3 bases and V 2 bases, and 1 base lay outside the gene matches. Germline V gene sequence: CDR1 MGHRA, CDR2 YSYEKL. The CDR3 spans 14 residues. CDR3 region: CASSQRDRGYEQYF. The CDR3 bases are TGCGCCAGCAGCCAAAGGGACAGGGGCTACGAGCAGTACTTC.

V and J are TRBV4-1 and TRBJ2-3; 13 positions match TRBD2. Germline lookup yields CDR1 MGHRA and CDR2 YSYEKL. The CDR3 totals 16 residues. J gave up 4 bases and V 3 bases, and 4 bases lay outside the gene matches. The chain's CDR3 is CASSQTSGRPSDTQYF. The CDR3 coding sequence is TGCGCCAGCAGCCAGACTAGCGGGAGGCCCTCAGATACGCAGTATTTT.

This clone was detected a few times. The genes are TRBV6-5 and TRBJ2-7; D gene uncertain. V was shortened by 6 bases and J by 0 bases, with 6 bases between the two germline ends. Per the germline V gene, CDR1 is MNHEY and CDR2 is SVGAGI. This CDR3 is 12 amino acids long. The CDR3 is CASRQSSYEQYF. The CDR3 DNA reads TGTGCCAGCAGACAAAGCTCCTACGAGCAGTACTTC.

This chain uses TRBV7-9 with TRBJ2-7; 7 nucleotides align to TRBD1. From germline, CDR1 is SEHNR and CDR2 FQNEAQ (reference sequence). CDR3 length: 15 residues. Trimming cost V 8 bases and J 0 bases; bases outside gene matches: 10. CDR3 loop: CASSGTVISSYEQYF. The CDR3 DNA is TGTGCCAGCTCCGGGACAGTGATTAGCTCCTACGAGCAGTACTTC. Full variable domain (remainder filled in from reference TRBV7-9 and TRBJ2-7): DTGVSQNPRHKITKRGQNVTFRCDPISEHNRLYWYRQTLGQGPEFLTYFQNEAQLEKSRLLSDRFSAERPKGSFSTLEIQRTEQGDSAMYLCASSGTVISSYEQYFGPGTRLTVT.

The chain links TRBV28 to TRBJ1-1; D is unresolved. This CDR3 spans 14 amino acids. Looked up from germline, CDR1 is MDHEN and CDR2 is SYDVKM. Trimming shortened V by 5 bases and J by 1 base, and 11 bases separated the two germline ends. The CDR3 DNA follows: TGTGCCAGCAGTCCACCACCAAGGAACACTGAAGCTTTCTTT. Its protein product is CASSPPPRNTEAFF. Filled out from reference TRBV28 and TRBJ1-1, the complete variable domain reads DVKVTQSSRYLVKRTGEKVFLECVQDMDHENMFWYRQDPGLGLRLIYFSYDVKMKEKGDIPEGYSVSREKKERFSLILESASTNQTSMYLCASSPPPRNTEAFFGQGTRLTVV.